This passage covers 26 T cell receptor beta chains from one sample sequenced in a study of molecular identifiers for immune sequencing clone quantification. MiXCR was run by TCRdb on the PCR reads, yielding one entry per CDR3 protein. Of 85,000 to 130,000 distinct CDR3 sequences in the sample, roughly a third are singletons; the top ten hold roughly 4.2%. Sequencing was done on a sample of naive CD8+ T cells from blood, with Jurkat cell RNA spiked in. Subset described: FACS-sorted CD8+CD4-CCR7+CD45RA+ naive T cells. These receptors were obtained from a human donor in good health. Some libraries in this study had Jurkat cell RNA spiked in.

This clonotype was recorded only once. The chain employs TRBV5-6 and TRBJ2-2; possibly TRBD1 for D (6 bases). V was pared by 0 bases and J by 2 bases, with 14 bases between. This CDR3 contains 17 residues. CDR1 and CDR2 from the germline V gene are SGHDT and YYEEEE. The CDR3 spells CASSLVGTRRNTGELFF. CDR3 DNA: TGTGCCAGCAGCTTGGTTGGGACACGTAGAAACACCGGGGAGCTGTTTTTT.

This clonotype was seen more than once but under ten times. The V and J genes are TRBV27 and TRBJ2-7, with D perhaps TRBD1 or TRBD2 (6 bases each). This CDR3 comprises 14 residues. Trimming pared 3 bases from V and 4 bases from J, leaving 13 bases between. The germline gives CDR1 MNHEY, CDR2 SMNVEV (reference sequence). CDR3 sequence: CASSFPGAGYEQYF. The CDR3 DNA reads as TGTGCCAGCAGTTTCCCGGGGGCCGGGTACGAGCAGTACTTC.

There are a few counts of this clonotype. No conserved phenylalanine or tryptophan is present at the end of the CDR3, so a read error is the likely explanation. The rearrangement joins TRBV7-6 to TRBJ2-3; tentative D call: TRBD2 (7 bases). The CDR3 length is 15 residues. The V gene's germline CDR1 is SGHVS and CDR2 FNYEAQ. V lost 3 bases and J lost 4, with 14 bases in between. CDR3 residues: CASSFSGGEADTQYY. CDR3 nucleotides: TGTGCCAGCAGCTTTTCGGGGGGCGAGGCAGATACGCAGTATTAT.

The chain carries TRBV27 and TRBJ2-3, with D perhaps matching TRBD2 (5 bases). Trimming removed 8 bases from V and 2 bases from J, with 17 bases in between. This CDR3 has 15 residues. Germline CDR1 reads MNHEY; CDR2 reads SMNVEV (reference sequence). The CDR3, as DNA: TGTGCCAGCCAAAGGCGGGCGGATTACACAGATACGCAGTATTTT. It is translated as CASQRRADYTDTQYF.

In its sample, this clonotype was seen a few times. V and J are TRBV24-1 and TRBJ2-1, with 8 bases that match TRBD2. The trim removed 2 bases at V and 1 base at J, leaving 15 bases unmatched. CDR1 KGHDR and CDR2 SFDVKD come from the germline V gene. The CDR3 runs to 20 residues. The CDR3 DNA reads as TGTGCCACCAGTGATTGGGGCAGGGCCCCTCGCGGGGGGTCCTACAATGAGCAGTTCTTC. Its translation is CATSDWGRAPRGGSYNEQFF.

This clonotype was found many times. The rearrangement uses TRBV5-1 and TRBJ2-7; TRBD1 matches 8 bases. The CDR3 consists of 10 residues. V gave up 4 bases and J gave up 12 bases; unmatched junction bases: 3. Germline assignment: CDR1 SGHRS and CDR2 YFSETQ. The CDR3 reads CASSADRVYF. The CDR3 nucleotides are TGCGCCAGCAGCGCGGACAGGGTGTACTTC.

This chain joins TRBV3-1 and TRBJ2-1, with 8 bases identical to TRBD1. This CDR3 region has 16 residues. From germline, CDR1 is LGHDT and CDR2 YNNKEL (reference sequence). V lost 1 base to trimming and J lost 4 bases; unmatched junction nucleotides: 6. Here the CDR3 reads CASSQGTGQGYNEQFF. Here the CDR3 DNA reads TGTGCCAGCAGCCAAGGAACAGGACAGGGATACAATGAGCAGTTCTTC.

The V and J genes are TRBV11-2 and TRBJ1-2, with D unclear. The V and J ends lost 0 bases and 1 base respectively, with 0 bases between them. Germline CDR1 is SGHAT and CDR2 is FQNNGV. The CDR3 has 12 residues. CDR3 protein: CASSLDNYGYTF. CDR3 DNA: TGTGCCAGCAGCTTAGATAACTATGGCTACACCTTC.

The CDR3 DNA reads as TGCGCCAGCAGCTTTTGGGGGAATGACTACGAGCAGTACTTC. As protein: CASSFWGNDYEQYF. This chain joins TRBV5-1 and TRBJ2-7; D tentatively reads TRBD1 or TRBD2 (5 bases each). V dropped 2 bases and J dropped 3 bases, with 12 bases sitting between them. From germline, CDR1 is SGHRS and CDR2 YFSETQ. This CDR3 has 14 residues.

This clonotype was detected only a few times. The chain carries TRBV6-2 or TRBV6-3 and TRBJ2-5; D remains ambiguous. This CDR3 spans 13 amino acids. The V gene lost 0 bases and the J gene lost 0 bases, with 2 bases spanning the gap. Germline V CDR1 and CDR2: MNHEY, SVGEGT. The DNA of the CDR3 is TGTGCCAGCAGTTACTCGAACCAAGAGACCCAGTACTTC. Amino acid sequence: CASSYSNQETQYF.

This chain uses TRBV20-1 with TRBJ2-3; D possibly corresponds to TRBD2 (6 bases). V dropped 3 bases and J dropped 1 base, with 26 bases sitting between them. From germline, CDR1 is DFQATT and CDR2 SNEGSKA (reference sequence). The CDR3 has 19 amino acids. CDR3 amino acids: CSASQRATWPSERTDTQYF. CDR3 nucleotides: TGCAGTGCTAGCCAAAGGGCGACATGGCCTAGCGAACGCACAGATACGCAGTATTTT.

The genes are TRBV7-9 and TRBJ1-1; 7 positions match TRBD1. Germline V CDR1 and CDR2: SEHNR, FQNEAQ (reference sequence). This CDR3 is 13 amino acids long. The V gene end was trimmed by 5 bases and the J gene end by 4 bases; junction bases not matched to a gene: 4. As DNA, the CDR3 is TGTGCCAGCAGCCCAGGGGGATCCACTGAAGCTTTCTTT. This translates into CASSPGGSTEAFF. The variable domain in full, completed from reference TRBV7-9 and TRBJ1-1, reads DTGVSQNPRHKITKRGQNVTFRCDPISEHNRLYWYRQTLGQGPEFLTYFQNEAQLEKSRLLSDRFSAERPKGSFSTLEIQRTEQGDSAMYLCASSPGGSTEAFFGQGTRLTVV.

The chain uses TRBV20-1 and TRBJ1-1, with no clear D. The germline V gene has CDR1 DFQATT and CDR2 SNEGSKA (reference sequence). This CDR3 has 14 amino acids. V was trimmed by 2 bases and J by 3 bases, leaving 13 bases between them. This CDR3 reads CSARPSPGDTEAFF. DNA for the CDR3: TGCAGTGCTAGACCATCCCCTGGGGACACTGAAGCTTTCTTT.

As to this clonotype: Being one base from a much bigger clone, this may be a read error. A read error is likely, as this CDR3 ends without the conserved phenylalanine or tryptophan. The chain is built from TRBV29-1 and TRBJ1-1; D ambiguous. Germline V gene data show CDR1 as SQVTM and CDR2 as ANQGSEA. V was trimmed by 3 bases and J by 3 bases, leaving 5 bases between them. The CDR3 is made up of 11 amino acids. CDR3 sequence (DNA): TGCAGCGTTGAGAGGGACACTGAAGCTTTCTAT. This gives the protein CSVERDTEAFY.

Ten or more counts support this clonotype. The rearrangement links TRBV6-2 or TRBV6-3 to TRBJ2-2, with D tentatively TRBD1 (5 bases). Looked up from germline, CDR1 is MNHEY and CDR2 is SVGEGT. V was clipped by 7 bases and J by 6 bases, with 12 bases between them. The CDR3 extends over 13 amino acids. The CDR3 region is CASKDRLAGELFF. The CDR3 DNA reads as TGTGCCAGCAAAGACAGATTAGCCGGGGAGCTGTTTTTT.

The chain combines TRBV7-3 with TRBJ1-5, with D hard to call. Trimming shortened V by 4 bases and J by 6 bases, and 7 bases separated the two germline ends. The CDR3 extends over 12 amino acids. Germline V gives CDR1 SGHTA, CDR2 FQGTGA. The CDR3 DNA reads TGTGCCAGCAGCTCCCCGAGTCAGCCCCAGCATTTT. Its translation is CASSSPSQPQHF.

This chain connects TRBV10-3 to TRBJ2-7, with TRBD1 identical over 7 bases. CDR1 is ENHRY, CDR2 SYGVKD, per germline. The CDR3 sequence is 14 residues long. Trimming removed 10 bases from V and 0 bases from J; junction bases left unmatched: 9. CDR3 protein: CATADRENSYEQYF. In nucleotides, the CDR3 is TGTGCCACCGCAGACAGGGAAAACTCCTACGAGCAGTACTTC.

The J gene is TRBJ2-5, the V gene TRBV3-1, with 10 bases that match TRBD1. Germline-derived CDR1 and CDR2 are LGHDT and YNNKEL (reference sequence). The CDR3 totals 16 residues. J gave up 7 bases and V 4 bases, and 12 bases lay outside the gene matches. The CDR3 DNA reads TGTGCCAGCAGCCCAGATTGGGGGACAGGGGTAGCGACCCAGTACTTC. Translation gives CASSPDWGTGVATQYF.

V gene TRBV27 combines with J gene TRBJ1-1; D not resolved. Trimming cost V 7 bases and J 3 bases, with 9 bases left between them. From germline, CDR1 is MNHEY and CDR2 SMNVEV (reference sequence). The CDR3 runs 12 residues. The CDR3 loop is CASTDGYTEAFF. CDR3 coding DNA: TGTGCCAGCACCGACGGCTACACTGAAGCTTTCTTT.

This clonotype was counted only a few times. CDR3 in amino acids: CSARDRVGLAGADTQYF. The CDR3 DNA reads TGCAGTGCTAGAGATAGGGTAGGACTAGCAGGAGCAGATACGCAGTATTTT. The chain uses TRBV20-1 and TRBJ2-3; 8 positions agree with TRBD2. Germline CDR1 DFQATT, CDR2 SNEGSKA (reference sequence). V lost 0 bases, J lost 4 bases, and 12 bases stayed unmatched. The CDR3 contains 17 residues.

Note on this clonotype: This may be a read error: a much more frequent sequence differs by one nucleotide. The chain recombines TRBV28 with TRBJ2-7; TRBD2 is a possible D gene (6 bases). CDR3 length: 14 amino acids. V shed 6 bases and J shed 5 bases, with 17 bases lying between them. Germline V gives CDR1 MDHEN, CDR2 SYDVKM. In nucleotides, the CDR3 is TGTGCCAGCAGCGAAGTATCGGGGGACCACGAGCAGTACTTC. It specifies CASSEVSGDHEQYF.

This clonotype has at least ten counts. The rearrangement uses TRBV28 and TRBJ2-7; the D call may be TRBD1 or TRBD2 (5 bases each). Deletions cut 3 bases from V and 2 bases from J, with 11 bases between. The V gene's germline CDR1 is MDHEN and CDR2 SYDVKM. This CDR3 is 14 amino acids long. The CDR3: CASSFGGPTYEQYF. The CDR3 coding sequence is TGTGCCAGCAGTTTTGGGGGACCCACCTACGAGCAGTACTTC.

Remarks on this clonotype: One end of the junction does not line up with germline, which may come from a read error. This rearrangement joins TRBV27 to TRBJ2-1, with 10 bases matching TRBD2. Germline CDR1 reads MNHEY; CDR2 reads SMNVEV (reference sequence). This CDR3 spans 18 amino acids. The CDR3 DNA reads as TGTGCCTCCAGTTTATTAACCGGGACTAGCGTGTCCTACTATGAGCAGTTCTTC. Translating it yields CASSLLTGTSVSYYEQFF.

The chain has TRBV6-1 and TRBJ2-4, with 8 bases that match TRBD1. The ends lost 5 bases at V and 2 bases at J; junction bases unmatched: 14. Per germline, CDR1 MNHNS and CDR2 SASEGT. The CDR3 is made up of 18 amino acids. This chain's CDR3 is CASSQGAAAWDTKNIQYF. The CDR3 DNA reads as TGTGCCAGCAGTCAGGGGGCTGCCGCATGGGACACCAAAAACATTCAGTACTTC.

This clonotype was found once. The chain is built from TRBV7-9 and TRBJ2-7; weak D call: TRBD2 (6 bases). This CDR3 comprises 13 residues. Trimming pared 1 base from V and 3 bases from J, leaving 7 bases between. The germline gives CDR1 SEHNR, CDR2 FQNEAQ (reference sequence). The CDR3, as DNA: TGTGCCAGCAGCTTAGGGGACTTCTACGAGCAGTACTTC. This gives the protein CASSLGDFYEQYF.

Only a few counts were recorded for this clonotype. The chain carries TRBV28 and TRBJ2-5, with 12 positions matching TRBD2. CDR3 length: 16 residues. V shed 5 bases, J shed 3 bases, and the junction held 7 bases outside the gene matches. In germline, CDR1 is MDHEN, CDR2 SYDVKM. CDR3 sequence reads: CASSTPTSGSKETQYF. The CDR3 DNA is TGTGCCAGCAGTACCCCGACTAGCGGGAGTAAAGAGACCCAGTACTTC.